Listed below are T cell receptor beta chains from one sample, sequenced in a study of blood T cell repertoires in COVID-19. TCRdb's copy holds only in-frame clones and misses some; the assay was immunoSEQ multiplex PCR. This table holds approximately 380,000 clones, roughly nine tenths found once. The specimen sequenced was PBMCs or T cells enriched from blood (not recorded which). The receptors were gathered from a middle-aged woman who had been exposed to COVID-19. The conserved cysteine and the conserved F or W are not part of the CDR3 here.

v_call	j_call	cdr3_aa
TRBV18	TRBJ2-2	ASSPGPAGLNTGELF
TRBV7-9	TRBJ2-7	ASSLAGRGVYEQY
TRBV30	TRBJ2-1	AWSEVGVEQF
TRBV19	TRBJ2-1	ASSGGGLGRSLNNEQF
TRBV7-2	TRBJ2-7	ASTSLAGVSSYEQY
TRBV20-1	TRBJ1-5	SAGANQPQH
TRBV10-2	TRBJ2-2	ATPGGATGELF
TRBV6-5	TRBJ1-5	ASRPSGSNQPQH
TRBV9	TRBJ2-1	ASSATSGGYNEQF
TRBV19	TRBJ1-1	ASSLDRLTNTEAF
TRBV10-1	TRBJ2-1	ASSETSGAGDEQF
TRBV15	TRBJ1-2	ATSRPRGADYGYT
TRBV5-1	TRBJ1-3	ASSPALSGNTIY
TRBV27	TRBJ2-3	ASSSPTYTQY
TRBV14	TRBJ1-1	ASSLRTGPGTEAF
TRBV19	TRBJ2-5	ASSRRGRGRQETQY
TRBV7-2	TRBJ2-7	ASSPLTSGNSYEQY
TRBV5-1	TRBJ2-4	ASSLGGKGKNIQY
TRBV24-1	TRBJ1-4	ATSDSGGRYEKLF
TRBV19	TRBJ1-5	ASRGQDDSNQPQH
TRBV14	TRBJ1-1	ASSQWPNTEAF